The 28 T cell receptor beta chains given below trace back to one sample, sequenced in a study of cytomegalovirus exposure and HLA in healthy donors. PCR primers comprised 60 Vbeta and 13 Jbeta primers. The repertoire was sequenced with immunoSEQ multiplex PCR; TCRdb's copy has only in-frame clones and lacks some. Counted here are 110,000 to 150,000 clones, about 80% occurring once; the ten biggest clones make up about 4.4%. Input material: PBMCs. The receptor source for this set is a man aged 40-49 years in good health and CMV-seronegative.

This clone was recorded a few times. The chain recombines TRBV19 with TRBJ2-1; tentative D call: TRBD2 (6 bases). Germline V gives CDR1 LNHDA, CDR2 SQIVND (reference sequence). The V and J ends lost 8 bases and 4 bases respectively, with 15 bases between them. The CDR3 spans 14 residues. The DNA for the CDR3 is TGTGCCAGTCAATCACGGGGGAAATACAATGAGCAGTTCTTC. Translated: CASQSRGKYNEQFF.

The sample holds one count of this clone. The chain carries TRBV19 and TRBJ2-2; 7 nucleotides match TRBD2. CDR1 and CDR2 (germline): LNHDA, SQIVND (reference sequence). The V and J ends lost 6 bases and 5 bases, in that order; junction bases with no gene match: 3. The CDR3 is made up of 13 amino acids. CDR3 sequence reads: CASRASGTGELFF. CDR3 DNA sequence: TGTGCCAGTAGGGCTAGCGGAACCGGGGAGCTGTTTTTT.

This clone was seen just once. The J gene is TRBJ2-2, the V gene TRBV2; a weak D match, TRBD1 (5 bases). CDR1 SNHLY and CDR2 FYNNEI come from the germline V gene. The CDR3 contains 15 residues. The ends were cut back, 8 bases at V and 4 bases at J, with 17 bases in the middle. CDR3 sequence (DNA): TGTGCCAGCGTTCCACAGGTTGACGGCACCGGGGAGCTGTTTTTT. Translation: CASVPQVDGTGELFF.

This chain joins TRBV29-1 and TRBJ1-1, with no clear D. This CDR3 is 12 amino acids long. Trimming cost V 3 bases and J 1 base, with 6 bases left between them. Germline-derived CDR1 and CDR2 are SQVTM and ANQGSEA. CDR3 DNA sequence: TGCAGCGTTGATACATGGAACACTGAAGCTTTCTTT. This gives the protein CSVDTWNTEAFF.

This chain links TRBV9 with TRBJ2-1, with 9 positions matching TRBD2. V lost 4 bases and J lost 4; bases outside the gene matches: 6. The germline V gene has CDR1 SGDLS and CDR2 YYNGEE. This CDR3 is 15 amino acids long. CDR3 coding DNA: TGTGCCAGCAGCTCCCCGGGACTAGCTTACAATGAGCAGTTCTTC. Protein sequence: CASSSPGLAYNEQFF.

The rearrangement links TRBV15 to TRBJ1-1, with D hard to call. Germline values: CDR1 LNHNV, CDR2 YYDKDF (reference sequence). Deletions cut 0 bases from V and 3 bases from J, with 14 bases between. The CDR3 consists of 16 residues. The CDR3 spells CATSRDWRGTDTEAFF. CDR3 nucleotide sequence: TGTGCCACCAGCAGAGATTGGCGGGGAACGGACACTGAAGCTTTCTTT.

CDR3 coding DNA: TGTGCCAGCAGCTTGGAGGGAGACTATGGCTACACCTTC. It codes for CASSLEGDYGYTF. The genes are TRBV5-4 and TRBJ1-2; no reliable D call. The CDR3 has 13 residues. Trimming cost V 0 bases and J 3 bases, with 6 bases left between them. Germline CDR1 is SGHNT and CDR2 is YYREEE (reference sequence).

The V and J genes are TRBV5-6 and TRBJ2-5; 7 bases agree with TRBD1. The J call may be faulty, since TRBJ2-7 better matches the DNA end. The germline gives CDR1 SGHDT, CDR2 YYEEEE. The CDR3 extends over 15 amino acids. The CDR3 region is CASSTLGQDANEQYF. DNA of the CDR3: TGTGCCAGCAGCACATTAGGACAGGATGCCAACGAGCAGTACTTC.

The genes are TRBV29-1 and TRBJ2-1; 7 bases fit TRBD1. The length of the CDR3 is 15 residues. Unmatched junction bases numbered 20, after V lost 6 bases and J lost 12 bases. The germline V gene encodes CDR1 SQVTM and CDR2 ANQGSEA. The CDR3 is CSVRGTVGPQGGQFF. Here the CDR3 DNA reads TGCAGCGTGAGGGGGACAGTTGGGCCCCAAGGTGGGCAGTTCTTC.

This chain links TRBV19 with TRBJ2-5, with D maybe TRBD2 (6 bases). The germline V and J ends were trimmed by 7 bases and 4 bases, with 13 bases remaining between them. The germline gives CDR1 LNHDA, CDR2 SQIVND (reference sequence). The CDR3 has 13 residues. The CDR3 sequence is CASNLRAGETQYF. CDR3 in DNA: TGTGCCAGTAACTTACGAGCGGGAGAGACCCAGTACTTC.

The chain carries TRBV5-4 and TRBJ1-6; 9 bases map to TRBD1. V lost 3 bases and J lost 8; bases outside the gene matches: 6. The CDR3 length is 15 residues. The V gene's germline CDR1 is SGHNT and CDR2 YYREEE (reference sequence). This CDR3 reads CASSSRTGDYSPLHF. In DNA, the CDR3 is TGTGCCAGCAGCTCCAGGACAGGGGATTATTCACCCCTCCACTTT.

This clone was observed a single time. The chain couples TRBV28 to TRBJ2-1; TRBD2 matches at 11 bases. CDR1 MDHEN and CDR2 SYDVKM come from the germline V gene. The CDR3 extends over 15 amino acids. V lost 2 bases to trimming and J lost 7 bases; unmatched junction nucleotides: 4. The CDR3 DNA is TGTGCCAGCAGTTTACCACTAGCGGGGGCGAATGAGCAGTTCTTC. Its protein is CASSLPLAGANEQFF.

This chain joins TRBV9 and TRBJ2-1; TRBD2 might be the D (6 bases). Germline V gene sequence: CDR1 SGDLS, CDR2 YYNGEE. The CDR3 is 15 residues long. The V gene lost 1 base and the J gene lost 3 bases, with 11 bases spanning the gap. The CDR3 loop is CASSVLASNYNEQFF. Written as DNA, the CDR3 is TGTGCCAGCAGCGTACTAGCGTCTAACTACAATGAGCAGTTCTTC.

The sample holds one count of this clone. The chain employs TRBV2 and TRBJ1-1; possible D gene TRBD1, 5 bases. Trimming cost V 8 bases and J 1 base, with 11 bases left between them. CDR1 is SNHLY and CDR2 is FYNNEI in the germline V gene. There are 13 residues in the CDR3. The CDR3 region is CASELDKNTEAFF. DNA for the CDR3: TGTGCCAGCGAGTTGGACAAGAACACTGAAGCTTTCTTT.

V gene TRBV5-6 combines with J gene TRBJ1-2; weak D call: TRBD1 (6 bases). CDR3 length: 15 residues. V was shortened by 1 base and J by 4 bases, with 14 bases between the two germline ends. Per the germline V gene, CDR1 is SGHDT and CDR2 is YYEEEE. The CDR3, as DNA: TGTGCCAGCAGCTTGTGGGGGGGGCGAAGCTATGGCTACACCTTC. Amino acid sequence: CASSLWGGRSYGYTF.

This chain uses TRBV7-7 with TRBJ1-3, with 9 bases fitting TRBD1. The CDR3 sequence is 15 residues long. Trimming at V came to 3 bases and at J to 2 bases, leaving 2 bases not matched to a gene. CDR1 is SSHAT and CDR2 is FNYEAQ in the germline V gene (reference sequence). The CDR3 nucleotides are TGTGCCAGCAGCTTGGGACAGGGTGCTGGAAACACCATATATTTT. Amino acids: CASSLGQGAGNTIYF.

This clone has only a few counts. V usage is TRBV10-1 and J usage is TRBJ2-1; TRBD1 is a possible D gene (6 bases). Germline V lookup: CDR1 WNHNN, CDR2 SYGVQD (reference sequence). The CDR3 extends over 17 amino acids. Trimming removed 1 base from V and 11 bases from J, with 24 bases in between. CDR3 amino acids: CASSELGAGTPDRKQFF. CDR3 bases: TGCGCCAGCAGTGAGTTAGGGGCCGGGACACCGGACCGAAAGCAGTTCTTC.

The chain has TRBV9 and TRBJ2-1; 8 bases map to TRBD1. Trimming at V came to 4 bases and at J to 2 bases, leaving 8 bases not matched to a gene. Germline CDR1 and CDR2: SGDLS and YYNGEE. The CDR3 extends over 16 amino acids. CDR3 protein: CASSSDRARPYNEQFF. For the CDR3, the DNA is TGTGCCAGCAGCTCGGACAGGGCCCGACCCTACAATGAGCAGTTCTTC.

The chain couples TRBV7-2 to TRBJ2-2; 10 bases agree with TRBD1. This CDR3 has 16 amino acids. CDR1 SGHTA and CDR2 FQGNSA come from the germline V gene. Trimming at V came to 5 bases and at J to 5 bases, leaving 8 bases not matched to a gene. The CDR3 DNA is TGTGCCAGCAGCGCACCGGGACAGGGGTTAACCGGGGAGCTGTTTTTT. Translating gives CASSAPGQGLTGELFF.

CDR3 nucleotide sequence: TGTGCCAGCAGGAGGGTAGGCGGTTCCTACGAGCAGTACTTC. Protein sequence: CASRRVGGSYEQYF. The chain links TRBV6-5 to TRBJ2-5, with D tentatively TRBD2 (5 bases). The DNA end is a closer match to TRBJ2-7, so the J assignment may be wrong. Germline V gene data show CDR1 as MNHEY and CDR2 as SVGAGI. The CDR3 has 14 amino acids.

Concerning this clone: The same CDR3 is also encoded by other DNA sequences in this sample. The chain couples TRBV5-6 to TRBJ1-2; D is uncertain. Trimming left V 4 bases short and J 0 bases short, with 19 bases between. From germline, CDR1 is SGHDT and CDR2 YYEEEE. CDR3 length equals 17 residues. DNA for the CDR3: TGTGCCAGCAGCCGTCTGGGAGTGCTACCTACTAACTATGGCTACACCTTC. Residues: CASSRLGVLPTNYGYTF.

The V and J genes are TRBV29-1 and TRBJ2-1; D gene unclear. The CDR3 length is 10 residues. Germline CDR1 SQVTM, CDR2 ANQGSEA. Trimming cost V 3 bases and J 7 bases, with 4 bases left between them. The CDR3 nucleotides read TGCAGCGTTGAGCAGAATGAGCAGTTCTTC. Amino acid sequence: CSVEQNEQFF.

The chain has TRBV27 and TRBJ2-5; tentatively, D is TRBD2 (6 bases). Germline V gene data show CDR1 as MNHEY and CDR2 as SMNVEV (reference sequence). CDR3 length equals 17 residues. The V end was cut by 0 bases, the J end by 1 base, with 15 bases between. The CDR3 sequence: CASSLSQRANLQETQYF. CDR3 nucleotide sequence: TGTGCCAGCAGTTTATCGCAGCGGGCGAACCTCCAAGAGACCCAGTACTTC.

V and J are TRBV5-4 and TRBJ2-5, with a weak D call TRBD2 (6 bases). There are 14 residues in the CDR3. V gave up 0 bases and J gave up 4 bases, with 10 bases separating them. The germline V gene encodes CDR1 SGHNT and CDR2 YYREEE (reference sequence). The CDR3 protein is CASSLAGGGETQYF. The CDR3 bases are TGTGCCAGCAGCTTGGCCGGGGGAGGAGAGACCCAGTACTTC.

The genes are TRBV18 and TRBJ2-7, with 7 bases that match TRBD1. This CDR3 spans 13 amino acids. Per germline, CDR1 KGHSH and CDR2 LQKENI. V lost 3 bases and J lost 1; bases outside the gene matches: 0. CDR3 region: CASSPDRSYEQYF. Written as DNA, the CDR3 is TGTGCCAGCTCACCGGACAGGTCCTACGAGCAGTACTTC.

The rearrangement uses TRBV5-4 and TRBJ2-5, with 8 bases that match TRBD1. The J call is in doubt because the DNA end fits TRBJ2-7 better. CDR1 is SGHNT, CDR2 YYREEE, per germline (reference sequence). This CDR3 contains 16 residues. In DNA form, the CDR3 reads TGTGCCAGCAGCTTGGGCAGGGGGCCGAGCTCCTACGAGCAGTACTTC. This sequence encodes CASSLGRGPSSYEQYF.

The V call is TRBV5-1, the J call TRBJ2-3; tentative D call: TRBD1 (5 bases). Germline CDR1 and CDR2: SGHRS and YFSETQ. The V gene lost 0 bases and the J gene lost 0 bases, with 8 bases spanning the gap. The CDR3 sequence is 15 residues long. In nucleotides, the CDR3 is TGCGCCAGCAGCTTGGGGACACCTAGCACAGATACGCAGTATTTT. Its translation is CASSLGTPSTDTQYF.

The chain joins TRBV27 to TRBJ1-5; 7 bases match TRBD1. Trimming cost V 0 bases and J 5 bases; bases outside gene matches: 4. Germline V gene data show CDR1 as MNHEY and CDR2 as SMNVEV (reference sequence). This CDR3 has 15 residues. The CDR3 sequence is CASSLSDRSDQPQHF. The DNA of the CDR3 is TGTGCCAGCAGTTTATCGGACAGGAGCGATCAGCCCCAGCATTTT.